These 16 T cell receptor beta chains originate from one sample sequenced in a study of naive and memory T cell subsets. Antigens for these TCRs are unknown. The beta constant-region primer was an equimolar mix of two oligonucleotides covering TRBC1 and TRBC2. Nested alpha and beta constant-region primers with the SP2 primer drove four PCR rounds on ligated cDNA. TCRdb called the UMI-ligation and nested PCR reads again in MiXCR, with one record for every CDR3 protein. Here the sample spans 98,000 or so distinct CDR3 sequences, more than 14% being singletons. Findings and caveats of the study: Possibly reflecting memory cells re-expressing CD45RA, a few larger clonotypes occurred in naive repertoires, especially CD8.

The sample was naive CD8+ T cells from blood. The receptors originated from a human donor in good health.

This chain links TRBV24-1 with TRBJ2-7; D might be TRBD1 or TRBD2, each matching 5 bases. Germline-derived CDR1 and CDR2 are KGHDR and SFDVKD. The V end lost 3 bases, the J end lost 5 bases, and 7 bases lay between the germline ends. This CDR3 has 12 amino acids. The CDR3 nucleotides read TGTGCCACCAGTGATATGGGGGACGAGCAGTACTTC. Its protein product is CATSDMGDEQYF.

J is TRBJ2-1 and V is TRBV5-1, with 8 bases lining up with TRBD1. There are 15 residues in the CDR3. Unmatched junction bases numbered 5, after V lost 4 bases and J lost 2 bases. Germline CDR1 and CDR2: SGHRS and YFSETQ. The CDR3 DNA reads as TGCGCCAGCAGCCGGACAGGGCATGCCTACAATGAGCAGTTCTTC. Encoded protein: CASSRTGHAYNEQFF.

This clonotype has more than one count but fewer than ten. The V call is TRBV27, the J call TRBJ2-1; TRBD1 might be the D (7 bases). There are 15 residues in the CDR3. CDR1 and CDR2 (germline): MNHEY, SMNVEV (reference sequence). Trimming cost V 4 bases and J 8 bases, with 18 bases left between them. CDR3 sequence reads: CASSWGDQGDHEQFF. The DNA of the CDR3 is TGTGCCAGCAGTTGGGGGGACCAGGGGGACCATGAGCAGTTCTTC.

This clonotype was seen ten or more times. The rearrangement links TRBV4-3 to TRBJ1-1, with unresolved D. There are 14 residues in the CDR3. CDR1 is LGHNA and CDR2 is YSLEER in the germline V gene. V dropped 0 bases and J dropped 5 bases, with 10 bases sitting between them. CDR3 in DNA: TGCGCCAGCAGCCAAGAAGGTCTAAATACTGAAGCTTTCTTT. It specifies CASSQEGLNTEAFF.

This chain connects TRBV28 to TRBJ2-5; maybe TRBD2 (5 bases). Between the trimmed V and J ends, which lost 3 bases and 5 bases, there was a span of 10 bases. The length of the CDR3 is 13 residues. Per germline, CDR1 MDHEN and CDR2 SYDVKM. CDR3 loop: CASSFLGEETQYF. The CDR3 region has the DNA TGTGCCAGCAGTTTTTTGGGAGAGGAGACCCAGTACTTC.

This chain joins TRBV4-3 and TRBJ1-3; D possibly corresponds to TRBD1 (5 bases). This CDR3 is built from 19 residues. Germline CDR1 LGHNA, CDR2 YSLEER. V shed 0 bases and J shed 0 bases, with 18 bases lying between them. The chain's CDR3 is CASSQEGVHSRVSGNTIYF. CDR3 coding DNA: TGCGCCAGCAGCCAAGAGGGGGTGCACTCAAGGGTCTCTGGAAACACCATATATTTT.

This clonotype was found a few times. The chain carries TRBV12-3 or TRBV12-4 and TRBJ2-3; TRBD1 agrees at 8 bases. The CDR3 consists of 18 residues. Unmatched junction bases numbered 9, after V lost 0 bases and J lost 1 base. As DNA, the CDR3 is TGTGCCAGCAGTTTAGCGCGGACAGGGAATGTAGGCACAGATACGCAGTATTTT. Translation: CASSLARTGNVGTDTQYF.

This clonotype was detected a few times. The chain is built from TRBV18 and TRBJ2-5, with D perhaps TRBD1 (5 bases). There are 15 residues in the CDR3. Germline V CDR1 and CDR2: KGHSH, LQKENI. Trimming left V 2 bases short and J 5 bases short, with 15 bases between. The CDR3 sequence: CASSPSTVRSETQYF. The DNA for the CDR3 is TGTGCCAGCTCACCATCGACAGTCCGCTCCGAGACCCAGTACTTC.

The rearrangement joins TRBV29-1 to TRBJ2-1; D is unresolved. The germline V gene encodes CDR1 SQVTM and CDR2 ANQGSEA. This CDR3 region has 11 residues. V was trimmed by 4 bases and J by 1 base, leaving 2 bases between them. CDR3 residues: CSVGSYNEQFF. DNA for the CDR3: TGCAGCGTTGGGTCCTACAATGAGCAGTTCTTC.

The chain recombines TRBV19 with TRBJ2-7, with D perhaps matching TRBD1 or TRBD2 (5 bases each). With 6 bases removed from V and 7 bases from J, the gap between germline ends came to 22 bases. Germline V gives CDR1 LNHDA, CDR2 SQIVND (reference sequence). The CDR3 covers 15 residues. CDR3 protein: CASRDQPGNRGEQYF. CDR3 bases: TGTGCCAGTAGGGACCAACCAGGGAACCGGGGTGAGCAGTACTTC.

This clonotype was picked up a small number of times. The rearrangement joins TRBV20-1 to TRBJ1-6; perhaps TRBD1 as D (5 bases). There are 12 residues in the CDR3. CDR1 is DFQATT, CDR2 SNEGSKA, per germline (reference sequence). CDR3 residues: CSGQGLGSPLHF. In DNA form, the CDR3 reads TGCAGCGGGCAGGGATTGGGTTCACCCCTCCACTTT.

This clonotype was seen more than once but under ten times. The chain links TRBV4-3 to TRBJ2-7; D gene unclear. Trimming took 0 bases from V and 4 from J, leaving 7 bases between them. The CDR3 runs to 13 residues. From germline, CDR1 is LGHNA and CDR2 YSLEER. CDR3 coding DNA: TGCGCCAGCAGCCAAGAACCGTCGTACGAGCAGTACTTC. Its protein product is CASSQEPSYEQYF.

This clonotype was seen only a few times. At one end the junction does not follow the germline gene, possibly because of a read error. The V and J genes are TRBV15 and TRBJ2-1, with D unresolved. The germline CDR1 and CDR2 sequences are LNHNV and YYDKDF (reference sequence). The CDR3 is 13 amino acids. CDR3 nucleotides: TGTGCTACCAGCAGAGACTCCTACAATGAGCAGTTCTTC. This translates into CATSRDSYNEQFF.

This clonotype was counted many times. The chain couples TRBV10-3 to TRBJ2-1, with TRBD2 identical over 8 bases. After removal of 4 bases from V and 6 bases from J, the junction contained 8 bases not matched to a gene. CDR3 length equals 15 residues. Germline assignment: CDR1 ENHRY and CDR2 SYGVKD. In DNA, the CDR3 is TGTGCCATCAGTGTACGTAGCGGGGAGCGCAATGAGCAGTTCTTC. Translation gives CAISVRSGERNEQFF.

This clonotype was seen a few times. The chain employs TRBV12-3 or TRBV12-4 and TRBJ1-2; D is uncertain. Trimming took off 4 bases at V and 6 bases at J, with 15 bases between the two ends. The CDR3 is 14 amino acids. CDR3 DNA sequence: TGTGCCAGCAGTTCTCTCGGGTCTTTACATGGCTACACCTTC. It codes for CASSSLGSLHGYTF.

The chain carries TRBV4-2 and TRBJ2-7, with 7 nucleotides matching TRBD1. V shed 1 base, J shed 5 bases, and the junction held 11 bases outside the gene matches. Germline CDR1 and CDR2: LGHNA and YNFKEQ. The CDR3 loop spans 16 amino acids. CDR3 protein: CASSQASGQGVDEQYF. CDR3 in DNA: TGTGCCAGCAGCCAAGCATCCGGGCAGGGGGTCGACGAGCAGTACTTC.